This TCR beta chain stems from a study of T cells in Graves' hyperthyroidism and ophthalmopathy. Notes on the study in general: Using 13 V-J features, a model discriminated ophthalmopathy from stable hyperthyroidism. Blood also showed most of the thyroid clonotypes that were expanded above 0.001.

V lost 5 bases, J lost 3 bases, and 19 bases lay in between. The CDR3 contains 16 residues. The germline V gene encodes CDR1 SEHNR and CDR2 FQNEAQ (reference sequence). Template material for amplifying TCR beta CDR3 regions consisted of RNA transcripts. Carried out on the TCR CDR3, a first-round RT-PCR used the HTBI primer set. TCRdb fed the multiplex PCR reads into MiXCR, producing one record per CDR3 protein. The sample lists 540,000 or so distinct CDR3 sequences; roughly 46% were seen once. This clonotype was observed many times. The antigen is undetermined. This chain joins TRBV7-9 and TRBJ2-5; D is undetermined. Sequences were obtained from peripheral blood or thyroid tissue (not recorded which). This TCR was sampled from an adult woman with Graves' disease, either hyperthyroidism or ophthalmopathy (not recorded which). CDR3 nucleotide sequence: TGTGCCAGCAGCACCCAGTTGGAGCTTCTAAAAGAGACCCAGTACTTC. Its translation: CASSTQLELLKETQYF.